The rows below give T cell receptor beta chains drawn from one sample of a study of cytomegalovirus exposure and HLA in healthy donors. Assay used: immunoSEQ multiplex PCR; TCRdb lists only in-frame clones, some missing. The data hold 110,000 to 150,000 clones, with about 77% observed a single time. The sequenced sample was PBMCs. Receptors originate from a male donor in good health and CMV-seronegative. Each CDR3 is given with its conserved first and last residue.

CDR3aa: CASKERVNEQYF; v_gene: TRBV6-6; j_gene: TRBJ2-7
CDR3aa: CASSLYGTRKETQYF; v_gene: TRBV5-1; j_gene: TRBJ2-5
CDR3aa: CSAVRGVNEQFF; v_gene: TRBV29-1; j_gene: TRBJ2-1
CDR3aa: CASFRANDSPLHF; v_gene: TRBV6-5; j_gene: TRBJ1-6
CDR3aa: CASSLPGQGLLEAFF; v_gene: TRBV11-1; j_gene: TRBJ1-1
CDR3aa: CASSYSRRGDYGYTF; v_gene: TRBV6-5; j_gene: TRBJ1-2
CDR3aa: CASSFGQSYGYTF; v_gene: TRBV7-2; j_gene: TRBJ1-2
CDR3aa: CASSSNWANEQFF; v_gene: TRBV7-2; j_gene: TRBJ2-1
CDR3aa: CASSARAYSSGDYGYTF; v_gene: TRBV27; j_gene: TRBJ1-2
CDR3aa: CASTFTGVYEQYF; v_gene: TRBV2; j_gene: TRBJ2-7
CDR3aa: CASSLEDSNTEAFF; v_gene: TRBV7-9; j_gene: TRBJ1-1
CDR3aa: CASSNPQTGGKETQYF; v_gene: TRBV19; j_gene: TRBJ2-5
CDR3aa: CASSIAGRGLAGGRPYEQYF; v_gene: TRBV19; j_gene: TRBJ2-7
CDR3aa: CASSPEGGEETQYF; v_gene: TRBV6-6; j_gene: TRBJ2-5
CDR3aa: CASSLGQERMKSTF; v_gene: TRBV5-1; j_gene: TRBJ1-2
CDR3aa: CASSFMSGAGNTIYF; v_gene: TRBV7-3; j_gene: TRBJ1-3
CDR3aa: CASSFQSGDNSPLHF; v_gene: TRBV27; j_gene: TRBJ1-6
CDR3aa: CASSASRDRGRSYNEQFF; v_gene: TRBV6-1; j_gene: TRBJ2-1
CDR3aa: CASSPRHGLANIQYF; v_gene: TRBV18; j_gene: TRBJ2-4
CDR3aa: CASSPGGQGLYGYTF; v_gene: TRBV7-9; j_gene: TRBJ1-2
CDR3aa: CASSAPGAGANTEAFF; v_gene: TRBV25-1; j_gene: TRBJ1-1
CDR3aa: CASSQDITTSGGGTETQYF; v_gene: TRBV4-3; j_gene: TRBJ2-5
CDR3aa: CASSQDEGLAGADTQYF; v_gene: TRBV4-1; j_gene: TRBJ2-3
CDR3aa: CASSTSGGEVETQYF; v_gene: TRBV2; j_gene: TRBJ2-5
CDR3aa: CASSLIGGGRNEQFF; v_gene: TRBV4-1; j_gene: TRBJ2-1
CDR3aa: CASGTSGGYEQYF; v_gene: TRBV6-6; j_gene: TRBJ2-7
CDR3aa: CASSPGIGSYEQYF; v_gene: TRBV4-1; j_gene: TRBJ2-7
CDR3aa: CASSSGTSNEQFF; v_gene: TRBV11-2; j_gene: TRBJ2-1
CDR3aa: CASSPRRLTGNEQFF; v_gene: TRBV27; j_gene: TRBJ2-1
CDR3aa: CASSLEGAYGYTF; v_gene: TRBV11-2; j_gene: TRBJ1-2